This TCR beta chain was obtained from a study of human T cells and chemical hapten exposure. Study background: Sensitization was performed using 2% DPC on an approximately 2 cm by approximately 2 cm upper inner arm skin site.

Comments on this clonotype: One end of the junction is discordant with germline, which a read error may explain.

The length of the CDR3 is 13 residues. Germline V gene data show CDR1 as SGHRS and CDR2 as YFSETQ. Library preparation tagged each individual cDNA molecule with a unique molecular identifier. TCRdb used MiXCR to reprocess the RACE reads, holding one entry per CDR3 protein. The data show about 73,000 distinct CDR3 sequences, with 8.5% to 9% seen just once and around 3.5% held by the top ten. This sample's time point: patch test 2, 6 weeks after DPC sensitization. Treatment defined: therapeutic diphenylcyclopropenone sensitization with weekly scalp DPC. The rearrangement links TRBV5-1 to TRBJ1-1; D perhaps matches TRBD1 (5 bases). This TCR derives from a woman in her fifties or sixties with alopecia areata. Some clones in this sample may be carry-over from other donors' samples. This specimen consisted of whole blood, obtained in connection with sensitization to the hapten diphenylcyclopropenone (DPC). CDR3: CASSSDNGGEVFF. The CDR3 DNA is TGCGCCAGCAGCTCGGACAATGGGGGTGAAGTTTTCTTT.